This T cell receptor beta chain appears in the sequencing data of a study of T cell responses to AZD1222 COVID-19 vaccine (dated by TCRdb to the early 2020s). Describing the broader study: TCR sequencing was performed for some 250 trial participants, of whom around 200 were given two doses of AZD1222 and roughly 25 were given two doses of MenACWY control vaccine. Enrollment into the trials was organized by age into subgroups of 18-55, 56-69 and 70-plus years, and those subgroups contained approximately 150, 30 and 60 TCR-sequenced participants, respectively. The full study reports these points: No day 14 peak-response samples were available, so repertoires were characterized only after the peak T cell response. Conclusions about previously exposed vaccinees are limited, since just a handful of AZD1222 recipients were seropositive for SARS-CoV-2 at baseline. CD4 TCRs associated with the vaccine covered the entire spike protein, and the dominant responses were in regions 160-218 and 743-854. After two AZD1222 doses, both the breadth and the depth of spike-specific TCRs were significantly higher than at day 0 and than in MenACWY recipients. Most participants were white British and females outnumbered males, and the authors suggested that clonal diversity may have been underestimated. Epitopes outside the regions mutated in the B.1.351 and B.1.1.7 variants were reportedly recognized by nearly half of the unique spike-specific TCRs. In the small 56-69-year group, the increase in depth fell short of significance, most likely because of low power.

CDR1 and CDR2 were assigned from the germline V gene as MRHNA and SNTAGT. The CDR3 covers 15 residues, taking in both the cysteine and the phenylalanine. The retained sequence is limited to the CDR3, 45 bases, with the frame set at the first base. The germline V end is reduced by 2 bases and the J end by 3 bases; junction bases left unmatched: 4. With regard to this clone: Its antigen is currently not known. No much larger clone exists at a distance of one base, and base qualities are not known.

The CDR3 regions of human TCRbeta chains were subjected to immunosequencing. In the source study's methods: Repertoire TCRs were checked for matches against a reference library of SARS-CoV-2-specific TCRs that had been generated using the MIRA antigen-specificity platform. Breadth meant the fraction of unique TCRs that were SARS-CoV-2-associated, whereas depth meant the fraction of total T cells that were SARS-CoV-2-associated. Using the MIRA data, every spike-specific TCR was mapped to the spike region that the TCR reacted to and assigned to either a CD4 or a CD8 class. Log10-transformed breadth and depth values were compared by one-way ANOVA with Sidak's multiple comparisons tests. TCRdb took over this immuneACCESS table, retaining in-frame rearrangements with V and J assigned. Such tables are incomplete; in checked studies, under half of the missing clones stem from an unresolved V gene, and the remainder is unexplained. V, J and clone size are taken as reported in that table, and D and trimming were inferred from the DNA itself. The sample table records some 60,000 clones; about 91% of these occur just once. The top ten constitute roughly 6.1% of the sample.

The time point label of this sample denotes: about 28 days (+/-7) after the second vaccine dose. Because spike-specific TCR depth and breadth did not differ between the two schedules, AZD1222 recipients who got a second dose at roughly 4 weeks were pooled with those who got a second dose at roughly 12 weeks. The vaccinee samples were drawn from two UK trials, COV001 and COV002, one of which was a single-blind randomized controlled phase 2/3 trial testing AZD1222 (ChAdOx1 nCoV-19) in healthy adults. For TCRbeta chain sequencing, PBMC samples from trial participants were taken at day 0 and at day 28 after the second dose.

The V and J genes are TRBV6-4 and TRBJ1-3; 7 nucleotides in the junction match TRBD1. This clonotype was obtained from an adult who received the AZD1222 COVID-19 vaccine. The sample was peripheral blood, taken 28 days after the second AZD1222 dose. The DNA sequence is TGTGCCAGCAGTGACCCAACAGGGGTTGGAAACACCATATATTTT. It encodes CASSDPTGVGNTIYF.